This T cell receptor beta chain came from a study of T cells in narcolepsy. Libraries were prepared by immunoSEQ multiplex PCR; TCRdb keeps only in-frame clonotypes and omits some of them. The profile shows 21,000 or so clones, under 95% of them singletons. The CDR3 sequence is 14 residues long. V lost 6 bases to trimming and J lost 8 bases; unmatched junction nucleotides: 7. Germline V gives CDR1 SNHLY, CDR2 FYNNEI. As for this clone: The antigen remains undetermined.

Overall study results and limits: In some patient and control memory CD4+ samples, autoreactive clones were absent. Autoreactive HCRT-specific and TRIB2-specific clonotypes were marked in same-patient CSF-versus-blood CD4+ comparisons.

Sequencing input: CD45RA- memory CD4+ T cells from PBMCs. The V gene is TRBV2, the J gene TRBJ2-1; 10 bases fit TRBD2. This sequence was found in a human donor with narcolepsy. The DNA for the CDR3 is TGTGCCAGCAGCCCGAGGACTAGCGGCTATGAGCAGTTCTTC. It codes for CASSPRTSGYEQFF.